Each of the 11 T cell receptor beta chains below was sequenced from the same sample in a study of T-cell memory formation after mild COVID-19. TCRdb ran MiXCR on the 5' RACE reads and lists one entry per CDR3 protein. The sample contains approximately 350,000 distinct CDR3 sequences, 28% of which appear only once. The sequencing sample was made of PBMCs or a T cell subset sorted from them (not recorded which). These receptors were obtained from an adult woman who had mild COVID-19 (a few samples of this study predate the infection). Cell type and time point are not known.

This clonotype was observed at least ten times. The genes are TRBV11-2 and TRBJ2-3; TRBD2 aligns across 11 bases. The CDR3 extends over 16 amino acids. Per the germline V gene, CDR1 is SGHAT and CDR2 is FQNNGV. The ends lost 3 bases at V and 6 bases at J; junction bases unmatched: 8. In DNA, the CDR3 is TGTGCCAGCAGCTTGCTGACTAGCGGGAATGGGGATACGCAGTATTTT. Amino acid sequence: CASSLLTSGNGDTQYF.

This clonotype was counted a few times. The V call is TRBV27, the J call TRBJ2-3; D unclear. This CDR3 is built from 17 residues. From germline, CDR1 is MNHEY and CDR2 SMNVEV (reference sequence). V shed 5 bases and J shed 4 bases, with 22 bases lying between them. The CDR3 sequence: CASSPQSSGLGPDTQYF. The CDR3 DNA is TGTGCCAGCAGTCCCCAAAGTAGTGGGTTAGGGCCAGATACGCAGTATTTT.

The chain couples TRBV5-1 to TRBJ1-6; 7 bases line up with TRBD1. The J segment lost 0 bases and the V segment lost 4 bases, leaving 4 bases of the junction unmatched. The CDR3 has 16 amino acids. Germline CDR1 reads SGHRS; CDR2 reads YFSETQ. Written as DNA, the CDR3 is TGCGCCAGCAGCAAAGGGGGCGCCTCCTATAATTCACCCCTCCACTTT. As protein: CASSKGGASYNSPLHF.

The chain recombines TRBV7-9 with TRBJ2-2; TRBD2 agrees at 16 bases. CDR1 is SEHNR and CDR2 is FQNEAQ in the germline V gene (reference sequence). The CDR3 has 17 residues. J gave up 4 bases and V 5 bases, and 4 bases lay outside the gene matches. CDR3 sequence reads: CASSPGLAGGPTGELFF. DNA for the CDR3: TGTGCCAGCAGCCCGGGACTAGCGGGAGGGCCCACCGGGGAGCTGTTTTTT.

The J gene is TRBJ2-7, the V gene TRBV7-9, with 8 bases identical to TRBD1. CDR1 and CDR2 (germline): SEHNR, FQNEAQ (reference sequence). J was trimmed by 6 bases and V by 4 bases; bases with no gene match: 5. The CDR3 length is 13 residues. The CDR3 nucleotides read TGTGCCAGCAGCTCGATTGACAGGGGCGAGCAGTACTTC. This translates into CASSSIDRGEQYF.

Ten or more counts support this clonotype. CDR3 amino acids: CSALPIAGATDTQYF. As DNA, the CDR3 is TGCAGTGCCCTCCCCATAGCGGGGGCCACAGATACGCAGTATTTT. This chain joins TRBV20-1 and TRBJ2-3, with 9 bases that match TRBD2. Germline trimming cut 6 bases from V and 2 bases from J; bases unmatched to any gene: 9. Germline V gene sequence: CDR1 DFQATT, CDR2 SNEGSKA (reference sequence). The CDR3 covers 15 residues.

The rearrangement joins TRBV7-2 to TRBJ1-2; 12 positions agree with TRBD1. Germline trimming cut 5 bases from V and 8 bases from J; bases unmatched to any gene: 9. This CDR3 spans 15 amino acids. Germline V gene data show CDR1 as SGHTA and CDR2 as FQGNSA. DNA of the CDR3: TGTGCCAGCAGCATGTCCGGGACAGGGGGCAGGGGCTACACCTTC. Residues: CASSMSGTGGRGYTF.

Points on this clonotype: Likely a read error: the CDR3 ends without its conserved phenylalanine or tryptophan. This chain's CDR3 is CASSERRVPRETQYL. As DNA, the CDR3 is TGTGCCAGCAGTGAGAGGAGGGTACCCCGAGAGACCCAGTACTTA. The rearrangement links TRBV2 to TRBJ2-5; tentatively, D is TRBD2 (6 bases). Looked up from germline, CDR1 is SNHLY and CDR2 is FYNNEI. Trimming pared 3 bases from V and 4 bases from J, leaving 15 bases between. The CDR3 extends over 15 amino acids.

In this sample, this clonotype turned up a few times. This chain uses TRBV14 with TRBJ2-7, with unresolved D. This CDR3 has 12 residues. Germline CDR1 and CDR2: SGHDN and FVKESK. The V end was cut by 4 bases, the J end by 2 bases, with 6 bases between. This CDR3 reads CASSPYTYEQYF. CDR3 in DNA: TGTGCCAGCAGCCCGTATACCTACGAGCAGTACTTC.

The table lists this clonotype with a few counts. The chain has TRBV19 and TRBJ2-1; D not certain. The CDR3 consists of 13 residues. The ends were cut back, 5 bases at V and 6 bases at J, with 11 bases in the middle. Germline V lookup: CDR1 LNHDA, CDR2 SQIVND (reference sequence). The CDR3 bases are TGTGCCAGTAGTTGGTTTGGTGCCAATGAGCAGTTCTTC. This gives the protein CASSWFGANEQFF.

This chain joins TRBV7-9 and TRBJ2-2, with 12 bases fitting TRBD1. Germline V gene lookup returns CDR1 SEHNR and CDR2 FQNEAQ (reference sequence). J was trimmed by 3 bases and V by 1 base; bases with no gene match: 12. This CDR3 comprises 20 residues. CDR3 sequence (DNA): TGTGCCAGCAGCTTAGGTCTCACCGGGACAGGGGGCGCGGACACCGGGGAGCTGTTTTTT. Translation gives CASSLGLTGTGGADTGELFF.